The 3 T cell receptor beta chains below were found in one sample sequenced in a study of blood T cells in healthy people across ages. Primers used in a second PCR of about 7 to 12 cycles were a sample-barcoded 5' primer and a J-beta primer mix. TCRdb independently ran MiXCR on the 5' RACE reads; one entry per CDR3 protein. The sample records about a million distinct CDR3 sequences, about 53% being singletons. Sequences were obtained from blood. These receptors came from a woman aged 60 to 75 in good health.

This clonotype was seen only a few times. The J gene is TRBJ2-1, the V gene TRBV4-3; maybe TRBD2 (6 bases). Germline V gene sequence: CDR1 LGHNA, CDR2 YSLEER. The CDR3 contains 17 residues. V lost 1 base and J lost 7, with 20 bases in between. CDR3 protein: CASSQVPSGRLENEQFF. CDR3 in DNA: TGCGCCAGCAGCCAAGTACCAAGTGGGAGGCTGGAAAATGAGCAGTTCTTC.

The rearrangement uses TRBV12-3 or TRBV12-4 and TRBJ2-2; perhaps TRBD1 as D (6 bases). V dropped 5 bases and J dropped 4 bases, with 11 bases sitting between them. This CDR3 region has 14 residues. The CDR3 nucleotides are TGTGCCAGCAGTATCGGGACACCCACCGGGGAGCTGTTTTTT. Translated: CASSIGTPTGELFF.

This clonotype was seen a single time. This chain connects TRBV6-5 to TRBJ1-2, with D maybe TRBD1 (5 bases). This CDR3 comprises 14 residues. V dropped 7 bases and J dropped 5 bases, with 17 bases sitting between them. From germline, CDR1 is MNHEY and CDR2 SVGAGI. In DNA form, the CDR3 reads TGTGCCAGCACGGGGACCCTCGGGGGGTATGGCTACACCTTC. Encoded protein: CASTGTLGGYGYTF.